This section outlines one T cell receptor (beta chain) sequence together with its context. Only in-frame clones appear in the TCRdb table, and some are missing; sequencing was by immunoSEQ multiplex PCR. This table holds roughly 15,000 clones, 79% found once. This record belongs to a study of chemoradiotherapy in HPV16-positive cancers. CDR1 SQVTM and CDR2 ANQGSEA come from the germline V gene. V shed 4 bases and J shed 3 bases, with 12 bases lying between them. The CDR3 extends over 13 amino acids. This sample was obtained from a patient who underwent chemoradiotherapy. The chain links TRBV29-1 to TRBJ1-1; D gene ambiguous. The TCR originated in a human donor with HPV-associated anogenital cancer. The CDR3 is CSVGLVGDTEAFF. The CDR3 DNA follows: TGCAGCGTTGGGTTGGTGGGAGACACTGAAGCTTTCTTT.